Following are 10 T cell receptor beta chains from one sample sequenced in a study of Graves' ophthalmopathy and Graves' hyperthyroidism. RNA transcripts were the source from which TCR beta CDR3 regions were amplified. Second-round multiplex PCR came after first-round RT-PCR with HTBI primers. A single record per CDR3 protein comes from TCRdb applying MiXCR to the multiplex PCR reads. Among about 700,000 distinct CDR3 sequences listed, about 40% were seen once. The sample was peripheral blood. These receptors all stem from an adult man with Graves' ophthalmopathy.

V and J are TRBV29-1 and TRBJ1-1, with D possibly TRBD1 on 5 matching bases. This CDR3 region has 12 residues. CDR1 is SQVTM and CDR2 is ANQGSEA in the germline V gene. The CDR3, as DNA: TGCAGTTTAGTTCCCAGGGACACTGAAGCTTTCTTT. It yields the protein CSLVPRDTEAFF. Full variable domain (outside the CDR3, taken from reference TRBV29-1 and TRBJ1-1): SAVISQKPSRDICQRGTSLTIQCQVDSQVTMMFWYRQQPGQSLTLIATANQGSEATYESGFVIDKFPISRPNLTFSTLTVSNMSPEDSSIYLCSLVPRDTEAFFGQGTRLTVV.

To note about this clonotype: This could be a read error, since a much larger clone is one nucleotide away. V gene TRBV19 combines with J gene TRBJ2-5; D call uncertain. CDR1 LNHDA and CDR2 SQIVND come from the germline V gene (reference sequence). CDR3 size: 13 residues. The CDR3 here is CASGQQYQKTQYF. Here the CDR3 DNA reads TGTGCCAGTGGGCAGCAGTACCAAAAGACCCAGTACTTC. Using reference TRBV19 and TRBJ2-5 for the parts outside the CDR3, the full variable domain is DGGITQSPKYLFRKEGQNVTLSCEQNLNHDAMYWYRQDPGQGLRLIYYSQIVNDFQKGDIAEGYSVSREKKESFPLTVTSAQKNPTAFYLCASGQQYQKTQYFGPGTRLLVL.

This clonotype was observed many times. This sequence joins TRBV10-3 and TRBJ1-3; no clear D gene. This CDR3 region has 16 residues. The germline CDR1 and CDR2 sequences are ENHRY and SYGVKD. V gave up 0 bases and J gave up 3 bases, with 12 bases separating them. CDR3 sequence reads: CAISESIYDLGNTIYF. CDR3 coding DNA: TGTGCCATCAGTGAGTCGATATACGATCTTGGAAACACCATATATTTT.

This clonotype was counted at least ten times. CDR3 nucleotide sequence: TGCAGTGCTCCGGGACTAGCGATGGAGACCCAGTACTTC. Translating gives CSAPGLAMETQYF. The genes are TRBV20-1 and TRBJ2-5; TRBD2 agrees at 10 bases. The CDR3 runs to 13 residues. The junction had 5 bases not matched to a gene; V was cut back by 5 bases and J by 5 bases. Germline lookup yields CDR1 DFQATT and CDR2 SNEGSKA (reference sequence).

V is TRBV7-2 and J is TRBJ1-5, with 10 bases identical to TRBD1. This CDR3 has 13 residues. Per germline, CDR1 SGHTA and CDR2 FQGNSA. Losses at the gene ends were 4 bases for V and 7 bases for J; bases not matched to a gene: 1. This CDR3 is CASSWDRGQPQHF. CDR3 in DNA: TGTGCCAGCAGCTGGGACAGGGGCCAGCCCCAGCATTTT.

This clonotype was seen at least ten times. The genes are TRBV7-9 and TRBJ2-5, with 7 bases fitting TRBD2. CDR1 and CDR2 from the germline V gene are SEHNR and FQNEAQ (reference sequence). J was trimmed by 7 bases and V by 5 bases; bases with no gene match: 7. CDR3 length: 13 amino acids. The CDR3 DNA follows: TGTGCCAGCAGCCGGAGCGGGGCTGGGACCCAGTACTTC. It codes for CASSRSGAGTQYF. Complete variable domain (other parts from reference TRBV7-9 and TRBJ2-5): DTGVSQNPRHKITKRGQNVTFRCDPISEHNRLYWYRQTLGQGPEFLTYFQNEAQLEKSRLLSDRFSAERPKGSFSTLEIQRTEQGDSAMYLCASSRSGAGTQYFGPGTRLLVL.

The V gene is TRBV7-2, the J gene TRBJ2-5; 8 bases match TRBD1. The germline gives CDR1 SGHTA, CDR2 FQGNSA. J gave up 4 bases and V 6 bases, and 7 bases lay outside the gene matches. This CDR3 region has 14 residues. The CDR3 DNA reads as TGTGCCAGCAGAAGGACAGGGTATCGAGAGACCCAGTACTTC. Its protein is CASRRTGYRETQYF.

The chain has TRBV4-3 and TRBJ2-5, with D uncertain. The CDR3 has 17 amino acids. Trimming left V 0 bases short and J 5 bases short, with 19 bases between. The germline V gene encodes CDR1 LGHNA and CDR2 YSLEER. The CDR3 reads CASSQDRRLSSRETQYF. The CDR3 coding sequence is TGCGCCAGCAGCCAAGATCGGCGCCTCTCTAGTAGGGAGACCCAGTACTTC.

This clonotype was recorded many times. This CDR3 is CASSSGQGSNQPQHF. The CDR3 nucleotides read TGTGCCAGCAGCTCCGGCCAAGGGAGCAATCAGCCCCAGCATTTT. The chain couples TRBV7-8 to TRBJ1-5; D is unresolved. V lost 4 bases to trimming and J lost 1 base, with 11 bases between them. The CDR3 is made up of 15 amino acids. Germline V gene sequence: CDR1 SGHVS, CDR2 FQNEAQ.

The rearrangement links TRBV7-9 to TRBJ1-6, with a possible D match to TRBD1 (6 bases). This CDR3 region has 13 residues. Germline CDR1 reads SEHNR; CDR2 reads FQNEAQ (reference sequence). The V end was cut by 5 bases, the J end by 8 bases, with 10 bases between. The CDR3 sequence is CASSNRTDSPLHF. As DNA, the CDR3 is TGTGCCAGCAGCAACAGGACAGATTCACCCCTCCACTTT.